This T cell receptor beta chain comes out of a study of OX40 agonist ivuxolimab in advanced cancers. Profiled with immunoSEQ multiplex PCR; TCRdb holds only in-frame clones, not every one. The profile shows tens of thousands of clones, 85% to 90% of them singletons. V was clipped by 2 bases and J by 6 bases; unmatched bases: 6. CDR1 and CDR2 (germline): LGHNT, FRNRAP. This CDR3 region has 16 residues. This clonotype originated in an adult with an advanced solid tumor such as melanoma, head and neck, liver or kidney cancer. This specimen was CD4+ or CD8+ T cells sorted from blood, taken in a trial of the OX40 agonist ivuxolimab. The genes are TRBV12-5 and TRBJ2-2, with 10 bases aligning to TRBD1. The CDR3: CASGLSTGGVAGELFF. The CDR3 DNA reads as TGTGCTAGTGGTTTGTCGACAGGGGGCGTAGCCGGGGAGCTGTTTTTT.